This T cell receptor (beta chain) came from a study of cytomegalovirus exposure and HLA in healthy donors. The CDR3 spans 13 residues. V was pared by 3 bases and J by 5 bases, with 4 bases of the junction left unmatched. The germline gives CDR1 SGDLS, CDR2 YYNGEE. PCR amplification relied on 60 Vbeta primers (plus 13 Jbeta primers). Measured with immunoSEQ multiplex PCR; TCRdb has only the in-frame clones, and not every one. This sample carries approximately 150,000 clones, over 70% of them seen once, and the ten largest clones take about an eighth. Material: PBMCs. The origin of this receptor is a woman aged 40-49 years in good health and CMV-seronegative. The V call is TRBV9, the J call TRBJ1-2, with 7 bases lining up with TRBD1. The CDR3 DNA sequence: TGTGCCAGCAGCGCCGGGACAGCATATGGCTACACCTTC. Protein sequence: CASSAGTAYGYTF.